The 24 T cell receptor beta chains listed next were all sequenced from one sample in a study of T cell responses to AZD1222 COVID-19 vaccine. TCRdb's copy holds only in-frame clones and misses some; the assay was immunoSEQ multiplex PCR. The top ten clones hold nearly 25% of a sample with approximately 68,000 clones, about nine tenths of them seen once. The starting material was peripheral blood, obtained on day 0 of AZD1222 vaccination. These receptors were taken from an adult in good health.

V gene TRBV6-2 or TRBV6-3 combines with J gene TRBJ2-4; D unclear. V was cut by 2 bases and J by 5 bases, with 4 bases left in between. The CDR3 loop spans 12 amino acids. In germline, CDR1 is MNHEY, CDR2 SVGEGT. The CDR3, as DNA: TGTGCCAGCAGTTACAGCCAAAACATTCAGTACTTC. Its protein is CASSYSQNIQYF.

With regard to this clone: At one end, the junction sequence differs from germline, possibly due to a read error. The chain carries TRBV9 and TRBJ1-1; D call uncertain. The V gene's germline CDR1 is SGDLS and CDR2 YYNGEE. There are 14 residues in the CDR3. CDR3: CASSVGVVKTEAFF. Here the CDR3 DNA reads TGTGCCAGCAGCGTAGGGGTCGTGAAGACTGAAGCTTTCTTT.

This clone was seen a handful of times. This sequence joins TRBV29-1 and TRBJ1-2, with 9 bases that match TRBD1. The J segment lost 6 bases and the V segment lost 6 bases, leaving 5 bases of the junction unmatched. Germline V lookup: CDR1 SQVTM, CDR2 ANQGSEA. The CDR3 has 12 amino acids. DNA of the CDR3: TGCAGCGTCGGGGACAGGGCGGATGGCTACACCTTC. Protein: CSVGDRADGYTF.

This chain connects TRBV9 to TRBJ2-7; 9 bases map to TRBD1. The CDR3 runs to 14 residues. CDR1 is SGDLS and CDR2 is YYNGEE in the germline V gene. V shed 0 bases, J shed 4 bases, and the junction held 2 bases outside the gene matches. The CDR3 DNA follows: TGTGCCAGCAGCGTAGAAGGGACAGGGTACGAGCAGTACTTC. It specifies CASSVEGTGYEQYF.

The J gene is TRBJ2-3, the V gene TRBV9; maybe TRBD1 (5 bases). Trimming took 2 bases from V and 3 from J, leaving 13 bases between them. The CDR3 sequence is 15 residues long. CDR1 SGDLS and CDR2 YYNGEE come from the germline V gene. CDR3 DNA sequence: TGTGCCAGCAGCGTTTCCTCAGGGTTTACAGATACGCAGTATTTT. Translating it yields CASSVSSGFTDTQYF.

V and J are TRBV7-9 and TRBJ2-7; possibly TRBD1 for D (5 bases). The CDR3 length is 14 residues. V gave up 6 bases and J gave up 2 bases, with 14 bases separating them. The germline V gene encodes CDR1 SEHNR and CDR2 FQNEAQ (reference sequence). CDR3 region: CASRGSGQTYEQYF. As DNA, the CDR3 is TGTGCCAGCAGGGGTTCAGGGCAAACCTACGAGCAGTACTTC.

The chain joins TRBV5-1 to TRBJ2-7, with unresolved D. CDR3 length: 13 residues. Germline assignment: CDR1 SGHRS and CDR2 YFSETQ. Trimming took 3 bases from V and 0 from J, leaving 7 bases between them. Written as DNA, the CDR3 is TGCGCCAGCAGCTCCCCGAGCTCCTACGAGCAGTACTTC. This sequence encodes CASSSPSSYEQYF.

The CDR3 sequence is CASSLLGNEQFF. Written as DNA, the CDR3 is TGTGCCAGCAGCTTATTGGGGAACGAGCAGTTCTTC. J is TRBJ2-1 and V is TRBV11-3; unclear D gene. Between the trimmed V and J ends, which lost 2 bases and 10 bases, there was a span of 9 bases. The germline V gene encodes CDR1 SGHNT and CDR2 YENEEA. The CDR3 runs to 12 residues.

The chain recombines TRBV7-8 with TRBJ1-3; D not resolved. The CDR3 sequence is 14 residues long. CDR1 is SGHVS and CDR2 is FQNEAQ in the germline V gene. V lost 6 bases, J lost 7 bases, and 16 bases lay in between. CDR3 in amino acids: CASRPTRTANTIYF. The CDR3 DNA reads as TGTGCCAGCAGACCTACCCGGACCGCCAACACCATATATTTT.

The V gene is TRBV7-2, the J gene TRBJ1-5; a possible D gene is TRBD1 (5 bases). Trimming removed 7 bases at V and 4 bases at J, with 17 bases between. Germline CDR1 reads SGHTA; CDR2 reads FQGNSA. This CDR3 comprises 15 residues. The CDR3 protein is CASTTLPGLNQPQHF. The CDR3 bases are TGTGCCAGCACCACACTTCCGGGACTTAATCAGCCCCAGCATTTT.

The gene calls are TRBV6-4 and TRBJ2-2; a possible D gene is TRBD1 (5 bases). Deletions cut 4 bases from V and 4 bases from J, with 7 bases between. CDR3 length: 13 amino acids. The germline gives CDR1 MRHNA, CDR2 SNTAGT. CDR3 coding DNA: TGTGCCAGCAGTGGTGACAGCACCGGGGAGCTGTTTTTT. It codes for CASSGDSTGELFF.

The chain carries TRBV5-5 and TRBJ2-7; maybe TRBD2 (5 bases). CDR1 and CDR2 (germline): SGHKS, YYEKEE (reference sequence). V lost 6 bases to trimming and J lost 7 bases, with 23 bases between them. The CDR3 spans 15 residues. DNA for the CDR3: TGTGCCAGCATTCCAGGTTCGGGGAGTTCGAGTGAGCAGTACTTC. The encoded protein is CASIPGSGSSSEQYF.

The chain uses TRBV4-2 and TRBJ2-3, with 9 bases identical to TRBD2. Germline-derived CDR1 and CDR2 are LGHNA and YNFKEQ. This CDR3 comprises 18 residues. Trimming removed 4 bases from V and 2 bases from J; junction bases left unmatched: 13. The CDR3 DNA reads TGTGCCAGCAGCCGGTTACAAAATGGCGGGGGGGACACAGATACGCAGTATTTT. It codes for CASSRLQNGGGDTDTQYF.

The chain is built from TRBV3-1 (or the pseudogene TRBV3-2) and TRBJ1-4, with 7 bases identical to TRBD1. The CDR3 contains 15 residues. CDR1 LGHDT and CDR2 YNNKEL come from the germline V gene (reference sequence). V shed 0 bases, J shed 9 bases, and the junction held 7 bases outside the gene matches. CDR3 sequence: CASSQERQGSKKLFF. In DNA, the CDR3 is TGTGCCAGCAGCCAAGAGCGACAGGGTAGCAAAAAACTGTTTTTT.

This clone was recorded only once. The chain links TRBV3-1 (or the pseudogene TRBV3-2) to TRBJ1-4; TRBD1 aligns across 9 bases. The J segment lost 6 bases and the V segment lost 6 bases, leaving 5 bases of the junction unmatched. The germline V gene has CDR1 LGHDT and CDR2 YNNKEL (reference sequence). The CDR3 extends over 14 amino acids. The CDR3: CASSNRGRDEKLFF. The CDR3 bases are TGTGCCAGCAGTAACAGGGGGCGCGATGAAAAACTGTTTTTT.

The chain is built from TRBV6-5 and TRBJ2-3; D gene ambiguous. The CDR3 totals 13 residues. CDR1 and CDR2 from the germline V gene are MNHEY and SVGAGI. V was cut by 6 bases and J by 2 bases, with 9 bases left in between. CDR3 sequence: CASRRRVTDTQYF. The DNA for the CDR3 is TGTGCCAGCAGGAGACGGGTCACAGATACGCAGTATTTT.

The genes are TRBV12-3 or TRBV12-4 and TRBJ1-1; D is unresolved. The V gene lost 5 bases and the J gene lost 3 bases, with 7 bases spanning the gap. This CDR3 has 12 amino acids. DNA of the CDR3: TGTGCCAGCAGTGAAACTTACACTGAAGCTTTCTTT. Amino acids: CASSETYTEAFF.

The genes are TRBV6-2 or TRBV6-3 and TRBJ2-3; 12 nucleotides agree with TRBD1. Germline-derived CDR1 and CDR2 are MNHEY and SVGEGT. Trimming took 5 bases from V and 4 from J; bases not matched to a gene: 4. The CDR3 has 15 amino acids. The CDR3 here is CASSTGTGGADTQYF. DNA of the CDR3: TGTGCCAGCAGTACCGGGACAGGGGGCGCAGATACGCAGTATTTT.

For the CDR3, the DNA is TGTGCCAGCAAATCACAGGGGGCAGGGGAAGCTTTCTTT. This gives the protein CASKSQGAGEAFF. The chain has TRBV6-4 and TRBJ1-1; 9 positions match TRBD1. The germline V gene encodes CDR1 MRHNA and CDR2 SNTAGT. The CDR3 has 13 amino acids. V dropped 7 bases and J dropped 8; count of bases not matched to a gene: 8.

The rearrangement joins TRBV18 to TRBJ1-2; 10 nucleotides line up with TRBD1. Unmatched junction bases numbered 0, after V lost 2 bases and J lost 0 bases. The germline V gene encodes CDR1 KGHSH and CDR2 LQKENI. The CDR3 is made up of 15 amino acids. DNA for the CDR3: TGTGCCAGCTCACCAGGGACAGGGGCTAACTATGGCTACACCTTC. It is translated as CASSPGTGANYGYTF.

The genes are TRBV7-8 and TRBJ1-6, with 7 positions matching TRBD1. This CDR3 spans 14 amino acids. The germline CDR1 and CDR2 sequences are SGHVS and FQNEAQ. J gave up 6 bases and V 5 bases, and 4 bases lay outside the gene matches. Here the CDR3 reads CASSPRDSNSPLHF. In DNA, the CDR3 is TGTGCCAGCAGCCCCCGGGACAGTAATTCACCCCTCCACTTT.

The chain employs TRBV19 and TRBJ2-5; D is undetermined. The CDR3 length is 11 residues. The V gene lost 5 bases and the J gene lost 6 bases, with 7 bases spanning the gap. Germline loops: CDR1 LNHDA, CDR2 SQIVND (reference sequence). The CDR3 protein is CASSGPKTQYF. The CDR3 region has the DNA TGTGCCAGTAGTGGACCTAAGACCCAGTACTTC.

The chain carries TRBV4-3 and TRBJ1-2, with D perhaps TRBD1 (6 bases). Trimming shortened V by 0 bases and J by 2 bases, and 13 bases separated the two germline ends. The CDR3 totals 16 residues. Germline CDR1 LGHNA, CDR2 YSLEER. The DNA for the CDR3 is TGCGCCAGCAGCCAAGAGGGACAACGGATAAACTATGGCTACACCTTC. Translation gives CASSQEGQRINYGYTF.

This sequence joins TRBV6-6 and TRBJ1-3; D not certain. Germline V gene sequence: CDR1 MNHNY, CDR2 SVGAGI (reference sequence). This CDR3 has 15 residues. V shed 5 bases and J shed 0 bases, with 11 bases lying between them. The CDR3 bases are TGTGCCAGCAGTAACCACCACAGCTCTGGAAACACCATATATTTT. It encodes CASSNHHSSGNTIYF.